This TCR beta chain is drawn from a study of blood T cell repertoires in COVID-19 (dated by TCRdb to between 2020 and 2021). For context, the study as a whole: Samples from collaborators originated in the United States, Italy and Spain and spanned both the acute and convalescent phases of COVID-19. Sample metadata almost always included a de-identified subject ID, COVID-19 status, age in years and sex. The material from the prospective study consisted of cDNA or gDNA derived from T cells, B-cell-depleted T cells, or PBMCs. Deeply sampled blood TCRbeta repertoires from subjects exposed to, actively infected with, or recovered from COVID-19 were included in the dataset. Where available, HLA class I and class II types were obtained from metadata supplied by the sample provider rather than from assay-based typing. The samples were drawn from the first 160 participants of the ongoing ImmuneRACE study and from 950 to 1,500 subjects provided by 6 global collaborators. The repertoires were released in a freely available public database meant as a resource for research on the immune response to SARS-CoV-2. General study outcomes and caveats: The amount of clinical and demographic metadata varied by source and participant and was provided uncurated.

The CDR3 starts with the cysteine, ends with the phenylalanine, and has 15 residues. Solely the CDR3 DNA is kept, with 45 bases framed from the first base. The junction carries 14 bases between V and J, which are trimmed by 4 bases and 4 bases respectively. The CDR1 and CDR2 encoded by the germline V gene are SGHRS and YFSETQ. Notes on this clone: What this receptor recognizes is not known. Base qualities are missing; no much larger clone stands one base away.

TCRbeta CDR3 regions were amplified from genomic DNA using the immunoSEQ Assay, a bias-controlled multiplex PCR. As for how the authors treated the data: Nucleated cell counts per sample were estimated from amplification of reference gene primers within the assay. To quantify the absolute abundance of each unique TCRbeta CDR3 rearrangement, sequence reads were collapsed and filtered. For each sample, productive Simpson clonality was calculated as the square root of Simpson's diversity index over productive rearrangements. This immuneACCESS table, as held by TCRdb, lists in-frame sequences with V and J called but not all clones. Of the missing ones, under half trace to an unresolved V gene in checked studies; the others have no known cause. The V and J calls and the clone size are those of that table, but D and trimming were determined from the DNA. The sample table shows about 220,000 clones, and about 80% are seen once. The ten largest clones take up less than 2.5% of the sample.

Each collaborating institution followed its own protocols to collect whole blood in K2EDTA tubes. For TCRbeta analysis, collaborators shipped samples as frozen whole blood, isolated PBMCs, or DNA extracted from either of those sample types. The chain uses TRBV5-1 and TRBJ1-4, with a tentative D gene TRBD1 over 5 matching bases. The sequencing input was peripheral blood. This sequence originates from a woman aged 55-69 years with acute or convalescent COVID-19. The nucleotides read TGCGCCAGCAGCCCAGGGAATTCGGGTAATGAAAAACTGTTTTTT. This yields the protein CASSPGNSGNEKLFF.